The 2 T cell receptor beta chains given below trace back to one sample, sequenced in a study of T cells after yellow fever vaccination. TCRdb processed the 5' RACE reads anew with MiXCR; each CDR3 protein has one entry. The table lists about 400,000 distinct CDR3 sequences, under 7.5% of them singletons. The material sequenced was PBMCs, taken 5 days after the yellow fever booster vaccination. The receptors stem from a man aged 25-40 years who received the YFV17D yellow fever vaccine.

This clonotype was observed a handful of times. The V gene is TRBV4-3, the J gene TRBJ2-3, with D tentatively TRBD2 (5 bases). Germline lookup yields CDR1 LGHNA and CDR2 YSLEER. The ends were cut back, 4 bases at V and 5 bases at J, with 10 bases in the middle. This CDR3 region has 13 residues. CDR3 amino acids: CASSPQRVDTQYF. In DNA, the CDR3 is TGCGCCAGCAGCCCCCAGAGGGTAGATACGCAGTATTTT.

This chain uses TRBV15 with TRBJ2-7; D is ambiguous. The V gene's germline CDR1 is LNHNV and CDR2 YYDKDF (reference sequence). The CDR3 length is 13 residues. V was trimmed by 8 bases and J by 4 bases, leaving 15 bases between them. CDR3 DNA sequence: TGTGCCACCTCCCGGGCCCAAGGATACGAGCAGTACTTC. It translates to CATSRAQGYEQYF.